This T cell receptor beta chain was retrieved from a study of cytomegalovirus exposure and HLA in healthy donors. Researchers ran the PCR with 60 Vbeta and 13 Jbeta primers. TCRdb keeps only in-frame clones here, not all; method: immunoSEQ multiplex PCR. This repertoire shows about 97,000 clones, 81% found once; its top ten account for 4.5% to 6.5%. CDR3 length equals 12 residues. Germline loops: CDR1 KGHSH, CDR2 LQKENI. Trimming took 4 bases from V and 5 from J, leaving 8 bases between them. Study observations and caveats: The number of N-insertions in an Asian-associated ancestry cluster was reportedly below the approximately 690-donor mean in a later analysis.

Concerning this clone: Its antigen is still unknown.

The chain has TRBV18 and TRBJ2-5, with unresolved D. The sequence came from a man aged 35 to 55 in good health and CMV-seropositive. Sequences were obtained from PBMCs. The chain's CDR3 is CASSRSSETQYF. The CDR3 DNA sequence: TGTGCCAGCTCACGCAGTTCTGAGACCCAGTACTTC. The entire variable domain, with the rest obtained from reference TRBV18 and TRBJ2-5, is as follows: NAGVMQNPRHLVRRRGQEARLRCSPMKGHSHVYWYRQLPEEGLKFMVYLQKENIIDESGMPKERFSAEFPKEGPSILRIQQVVRGDSAAYFCASSRSSETQYFGPGTRLLVL.